What follows are 15 T cell receptor beta chains derived from one specimen sequenced in a study of cytomegalovirus exposure and HLA in healthy donors. A multiplex PCR was run with 60 Vbeta primers and 13 Jbeta primers. Some clones are missing from TCRdb's copy, which holds only in-frame ones; the method was immunoSEQ multiplex PCR. The data show about 100,000 clones, with about four fifths seen just once and more than 3.5% held by the top ten. Specimen: PBMCs. The source of these receptors is a female donor in good health and CMV-seropositive.

This chain uses TRBV11-2 with TRBJ1-1; no reliable D call. This CDR3 contains 14 residues. CDR1 SGHAT and CDR2 FQNNGV come from the germline V gene. Trimming pared 4 bases from V and 1 base from J, leaving 10 bases between. The CDR3 sequence is CASSSTRGNTEAFF. The CDR3 DNA sequence: TGTGCCAGCAGCTCTACCCGGGGGAACACTGAAGCTTTCTTT. Full variable domain (rest looked up from reference TRBV11-2 and TRBJ1-1): EAGVAQSPRYKIIEKRQSVAFWCNPISGHATLYWYQQILGQGPKLLIQFQNNGVVDDSQLPKDRFSAERLKGVDSTLKIQPAKLEDSAVYLCASSSTRGNTEAFFGQGTRLTVV.

This rearrangement joins TRBV6-1 to TRBJ1-1, with 8 bases that match TRBD1. This CDR3 has 14 amino acids. In germline, CDR1 is MNHNS, CDR2 SASEGT. Trimming removed 6 bases from V and 1 base from J; junction bases left unmatched: 4. The DNA of the CDR3 is TGTGCCAGCAGCCCGACAGGGGCGAACACTGAAGCTTTCTTT. It is translated as CASSPTGANTEAFF.

This rearrangement joins TRBV11-2 to TRBJ2-7; 9 bases are shared with TRBD1. Per the germline V gene, CDR1 is SGHAT and CDR2 is FQNNGV. The CDR3 is 15 amino acids. Losses at the gene ends were 2 bases for V and 4 bases for J; bases not matched to a gene: 6. The CDR3 DNA follows: TGTGCCAGCAGCTTATTCTGGACAGGGGCTTACGAGCAGTACTTC. Protein sequence: CASSLFWTGAYEQYF.

The chain is built from TRBV4-2 and TRBJ2-3; tentatively, D is TRBD1 (5 bases). CDR1 is LGHNA, CDR2 YNFKEQ, per germline. V lost 0 bases, J lost 2 bases, and 9 bases lay in between. The CDR3 totals 15 residues. In DNA form, the CDR3 reads TGTGCCAGCAGCCAAGAAGGCAGGGCCACAGATACGCAGTATTTT. Its translation: CASSQEGRATDTQYF.

V usage is TRBV7-9 and J usage is TRBJ2-1; no firm D call. This CDR3 spans 15 amino acids. The germline V and J ends were trimmed by 2 bases and 9 bases, with 17 bases remaining between them. Looked up from germline, CDR1 is SEHNR and CDR2 is FQNEAQ (reference sequence). CDR3 in DNA: TGTGCCAGCAGCTTATCCGGCACTACTGACGGTGAGCAGTTCTTC. As protein: CASSLSGTTDGEQFF.

V is TRBV4-1 and J is TRBJ1-2, with 10 positions matching TRBD1. Trimming at V came to 1 base and at J to 6 bases, leaving 5 bases not matched to a gene. The CDR3 length is 15 residues. CDR1 is MGHRA, CDR2 YSYEKL, per germline. The CDR3 reads CASSQGDRGGDGYTF. Written as DNA, the CDR3 is TGCGCCAGCAGCCAAGGGGACAGGGGCGGGGATGGCTACACCTTC.

V usage is TRBV6-5 and J usage is TRBJ1-5; 8 bases are a match to TRBD1. Germline V gene sequence: CDR1 MNHEY, CDR2 SVGAGI. The CDR3 sequence is 14 residues long. V gave up 5 bases and J gave up 6 bases; unmatched junction bases: 6. The CDR3 here is CASSQDREGQPQHF. CDR3 DNA: TGTGCCAGCAGTCAGGACAGGGAGGGTCAGCCCCAGCATTTT.

In this sample, this clone turned up a few times. V usage is TRBV27 and J usage is TRBJ2-2; 9 bases fit TRBD1. Germline loops: CDR1 MNHEY, CDR2 SMNVEV (reference sequence). This CDR3 comprises 17 residues. Trimming cost V 1 base and J 1 base; bases outside gene matches: 4. The CDR3 spells CASSLYGGQGNTGELFF. The CDR3, as DNA: TGTGCCAGCAGTTTATATGGGGGACAGGGGAACACCGGGGAGCTGTTTTTT.

V gene TRBV7-2 combines with J gene TRBJ1-1, with 8 bases fitting TRBD1. Trimming took 5 bases from V and 0 from J; bases not matched to a gene: 2. Germline V CDR1 and CDR2: SGHTA, FQGNSA. CDR3 size: 14 residues. The CDR3 bases are TGTGCCAGCAGCGGACAGGGCATGAACACTGAAGCTTTCTTT. Translating it yields CASSGQGMNTEAFF.

This chain joins TRBV30 and TRBJ1-3; tentatively, D is TRBD1 (6 bases). This CDR3 comprises 14 residues. V dropped 3 bases and J dropped 0 bases, with 9 bases sitting between them. From germline, CDR1 is GTSNPN and CDR2 SVGIG (reference sequence). The CDR3 region has the DNA TGTGCCTGGAGGCGGACAGCCTCTGGAAACACCATATATTTT. Its protein product is CAWRRTASGNTIYF. Complete variable domain (other parts from reference TRBV30 and TRBJ1-3): SQTIHQWPATLVQPVGSPLSLECTVEGTSNPNLYWYRQAAGRGLQLLFYSVGIGQISSEVPQNLSASRPQDRQFILSSKKLLLSDSGFYLCAWRRTASGNTIYFGEGSWLTVV.

The rearrangement uses TRBV30 and TRBJ1-5; TRBD1 matches 9 bases. V shed 1 base, J shed 4 bases, and the junction held 2 bases outside the gene matches. CDR3 length equals 14 residues. The germline gives CDR1 GTSNPN, CDR2 SVGIG (reference sequence). The CDR3 sequence is CAWSGTGDNQPQHF. The DNA of the CDR3 is TGTGCCTGGAGTGGGACAGGGGATAATCAGCCCCAGCATTTT.

The rearrangement joins TRBV29-1 to TRBJ2-7; tentatively, D is TRBD2 (6 bases). The ends were cut back, 0 bases at V and 3 bases at J, with 18 bases in the middle. The length of the CDR3 is 16 residues. Germline assignment: CDR1 SQVTM and CDR2 ANQGSEA. CDR3 sequence reads: CSVEDGVGGGNYEQYF. In DNA form, the CDR3 reads TGCAGCGTTGAAGATGGGGTGGGAGGAGGAAACTACGAGCAGTACTTC.

The rearrangement uses TRBV12-5 and TRBJ1-3; possible D gene TRBD1, 6 bases. CDR1 and CDR2 from the germline V gene are LGHNT and FRNRAP. This CDR3 contains 14 residues. V was shortened by 7 bases and J by 8 bases, with 18 bases between the two germline ends. CDR3 sequence reads: CASAHTGGADTIYF. CDR3 in DNA: TGTGCTAGTGCCCATACGGGGGGCGCGGACACCATATATTTT.

The chain employs TRBV7-9 and TRBJ1-6; D might be TRBD1 (6 bases). Germline-derived CDR1 and CDR2 are SEHNR and FQNEAQ (reference sequence). V lost 5 bases, J lost 3 bases, and 11 bases lay in between. The CDR3 sequence is 15 residues long. CDR3 protein: CASSAVRGYNSPLHF. CDR3 DNA sequence: TGTGCCAGCAGCGCAGTCAGGGGCTATAATTCACCCCTCCACTTT.

This clone was observed a handful of times. This sequence joins TRBV6-1 and TRBJ2-1; TRBD1 is a possible D gene (7 bases). The V gene's germline CDR1 is MNHNS and CDR2 SASEGT. Trimming left V 8 bases short and J 3 bases short, with 17 bases between. This CDR3 is built from 15 residues. As DNA, the CDR3 is TGTGCCAGCGCCCAGGGGGGCGAGGGCTACAATGAGCAGTTCTTC. It codes for CASAQGGEGYNEQFF.